These 30 T cell receptor beta chains came from one sample sequenced in a study of T cells in women clearing cervical HPV infection. Profiling relied on immunoSEQ multiplex PCR, and the TCRdb table lists in-frame clones only, not all of them. The sample holds tens of thousands of clones. The sample taken for sequencing was blood buffy coat. Source of these receptors: a woman aged 18 to 75 with a cervical HPV16 infection that either progressed to CIN3+ or cleared (not recorded which).

Concerning this clone itself: The read stops 3 residues short of the end of the CDR3; the missing end is completed from the germline J gene. V usage is TRBV11-2 and J usage is TRBJ1-2; 7 nucleotides agree with TRBD1. Germline assignment: CDR1 SGHAT and CDR2 FQNNGV. V was pared by 1 base and J by 1 base, with 3 bases of the junction left unmatched. The length of the CDR3 is 15 residues. This CDR3 reads CASSLGTGFNYGYTF. The sequenced part of the CDR3 DNA is TGTGCCAGCAGCTTAGGGACAGGATTTAACTATGGC.

Notes on this clone: From the germline J gene comes the end of the CDR3, since the read stops 3 residues before it. This chain joins TRBV5-1 and TRBJ2-1; TRBD2 matches 7 bases. Germline V lookup: CDR1 SGHRS, CDR2 YFSETQ. The CDR3 loop spans 16 amino acids. V trimming: 1 base; J trimming: 9 bases; junction bases outside the gene matches: 13. The CDR3 loop is CASSLRMGRRGVEQFF. Incomplete CDR3 DNA: TGCGCCAGCAGCTTGCGGATGGGGCGCCGGGGGGTTGAG.

On this clone itself: The read terminates 3 residues ahead of where the CDR3 ends, so the germline J gene completes it. J is TRBJ2-1 and V is TRBV19; the match to TRBD2 covers 11 bases. Germline V CDR1 and CDR2: LNHDA, SQIVND (reference sequence). J lost 7 bases, V lost 5 bases, and 7 bases had no gene match. This CDR3 spans 15 amino acids. The part of the CDR3 DNA that was read is TGTGCCAGTAGTTCCCTAGCGGGGGGTAGGAATGAG. Amino acid sequence: CASSSLAGGRNE. The entire CDR3 is CASSSLAGGRNEQFF.

Details on this clone: The observed sequence ends 3 residues before the CDR3 terminus, with the missing tail filled in from the germline J gene. This chain uses TRBV27 with TRBJ1-5; 8 nucleotides line up with TRBD1. The germline gives CDR1 MNHEY, CDR2 SMNVEV (reference sequence). CDR3 length: 13 residues. J was trimmed by 8 bases and V by 2 bases; bases with no gene match: 2. CDR3 sequence reads: CASSLQGAKPQHF. The sequenced CDR3 bases are TGTGCCAGCAGTTTACAGGGGGCCAAGCCC.

Turning to this clone: The read is 3 residues too short to cover the CDR3 end, so that end is filled in from the germline J gene. The V gene is TRBV20-1, the J gene TRBJ1-4; 9 nucleotides agree with TRBD1. The CDR3 is 15 amino acids. Germline V gene sequence: CDR1 DFQATT, CDR2 SNEGSKA (reference sequence). Trimming took 0 bases from V and 4 from J; bases not matched to a gene: 3. CDR3 DNA (partial): TGCAGTGCTAGAGACAAGACAGGGGGTAATGAAAAA. This gives the protein CSARDKTGGNEK. The complete CDR3 sequence is CSARDKTGGNEKLFF.

To note about this clone: The DNA ends 3 residues before the CDR3 does, and the rest of the CDR3 is filled in from the germline J gene. This sequence joins TRBV12-5 and TRBJ1-1; 9 bases agree with TRBD1. Per germline, CDR1 LGHNT and CDR2 FRNRAP. The trim removed 5 bases at V and 6 bases at J, leaving 10 bases unmatched. The CDR3 runs 15 residues. The CDR3 DNA, read in part, is TGTGCTAGTGGTCCTCCACAGGGGGCTTATTCTGAA. Translated, it gives CASGPPQGAYSE. The CDR3 as a whole reads CASGPPQGAYSEAFF.

Turning to this clone: The read halts 3 residues ahead of the CDR3 end, with the missing end drawn from the germline J gene. The genes are TRBV12-3 or TRBV12-4 and TRBJ2-2; D might be TRBD2 (6 bases). Trimming pared 0 bases from V and 7 bases from J, leaving 9 bases between. The CDR3 runs 14 residues. CDR3 in amino acids: CASSLAEAGGELFF. The CDR3 DNA, read in part, is TGTGCCAGCAGTTTAGCGGAAGCGGGCGGGGAG.

A word on this clone: The read ends 3 residues before the CDR3 terminus; that terminus is restored from the germline J gene. This sequence joins TRBV4-2 and TRBJ2-7; D is perhaps TRBD1 (6 bases). Trimming left V 4 bases short and J 4 bases short, with 23 bases between. The CDR3 contains 17 residues. Germline V gene sequence: CDR1 LGHNA, CDR2 YNFKEQ. CDR3 loop: CASSRDPPQGSFYEQYF. The part of the CDR3 DNA that was read is TGTGCCAGCAGCCGTGACCCCCCACAGGGAAGCTTTTACGAG.

Comments on this clone: The read is 3 residues too short to cover the CDR3 end, so that end is filled in from the germline J gene. The rearrangement joins TRBV19 to TRBJ2-4; D is ambiguous. This CDR3 comprises 12 residues. CDR1 and CDR2 (germline): LNHDA, SQIVND (reference sequence). CDR3 loop: CASSMWPDGQYF. The CDR3 bases that were read are TGTGCCAGTAGTATGTGGCCAGATGGT.

As concerns this clone: With the read ending 3 residues before the CDR3 end, the germline J gene is used to fill in that end. The rearrangement joins TRBV18 to TRBJ1-1; 8 nucleotides match TRBD1. The CDR3 totals 15 residues. V was clipped by 3 bases and J by 2 bases; unmatched bases: 5. CDR1 is KGHSH, CDR2 LQKENI, per germline. Incomplete CDR3 DNA: TGTGCCAGCTCACCGATTGACAGGGGCAACACTGAA. This translates into CASSPIDRGNTE. The CDR3, in full, reads CASSPIDRGNTEAFF.

Worth noting for this clone: The read comes to an end 3 residues before the CDR3 does, leaving the germline J gene to fill in the end. V and J are TRBV20-1 and TRBJ2-7; TRBD1 is a possible D gene (7 bases). Trimming removed 3 bases from V and 6 bases from J, with 15 bases in between. Germline-derived CDR1 and CDR2 are DFQATT and SNEGSKA (reference sequence). There are 13 residues in the CDR3. The CDR3 reads CSARVYRGGEQYF. The part of the CDR3 DNA that was read is TGCAGTGCTAGGGTTTACAGGGGAGGCGAG.

A word on this clone: The read comes to an end 3 residues before the CDR3 does, leaving the germline J gene to fill in the end. The rearrangement joins TRBV19 to TRBJ1-2; 7 bases fit TRBD1. Germline CDR1 LNHDA, CDR2 SQIVND (reference sequence). The CDR3 consists of 15 residues. CDR3 in amino acids: CASSVRQGYYNDYTF. CDR3 DNA, as far as it was read: TGTGCCAGTAGTGTAAGACAGGGCTACTACAATGAC.

Partial CDR3 DNA: TGTGCCACCAGCGGCTTAACGGGACAGGGGGAAGAGACG. This codes for CATSGLTGQGEET. The entire CDR3 protein reads CATSGLTGQGEETQYF. The V and J genes are TRBV15 and TRBJ2-3; 11 bases map to TRBD1. The read finishes 3 residues shy of the CDR3 end, and the germline J gene is used to complete it. Germline lookup yields CDR1 LNHNV and CDR2 YYDKDF (reference sequence). This CDR3 spans 16 amino acids.

In the case of this clone: The CDR3 extends 3 residues past the end of the read, so its final part is completed from the germline J gene. J is TRBJ2-5 and V is TRBV2, with 7 bases identical to TRBD1. Germline V gene data show CDR1 as SNHLY and CDR2 as FYNNEI. Trimming cost V 5 bases and J 5 bases; bases outside gene matches: 8. The CDR3 is 14 amino acids. The CDR3 spells CASSLQGIGETQYF. Incomplete CDR3 DNA: TGTGCCAGCAGTCTACAGGGGATTGGCGAGACC.

Regarding this clone: The missing CDR3 end, 3 residues past where the read stops, is filled in from the germline J gene. The V gene is TRBV19, the J gene TRBJ1-5; D gene ambiguous. This CDR3 comprises 12 residues. The germline V gene encodes CDR1 LNHDA and CDR2 SQIVND (reference sequence). Trimming removed 6 bases from V and 3 bases from J, with 6 bases in between. CDR3 amino acids: CASRTTNQPQHF. Incomplete CDR3 DNA: TGTGCCAGTAGGACTACCAATCAGCCC.

Concerning this clone: The CDR3 end falls 3 residues outside the read, so it is completed with the germline J gene. V is TRBV7-2 and J is TRBJ2-3, with 8 bases fitting TRBD2. This CDR3 has 14 residues. Trimming took 4 bases from V and 2 from J; bases not matched to a gene: 2. Germline-derived CDR1 and CDR2 are SGHTA and FQGNSA. CDR3 DNA (partial): TGTGCCAGCAGCTCAGCGGGGGCCACAGATACG. It encodes CASSSAGATDT. The complete CDR3 sequence is CASSSAGATDTQYF.

With regard to this clone: Read coverage stops 3 residues before the CDR3 terminus; the germline J gene supplies the remainder. The chain employs TRBV7-9 and TRBJ1-4; D ambiguous. The CDR3 consists of 13 residues. Germline values: CDR1 SEHNR, CDR2 FQNEAQ (reference sequence). The sequenced part of the CDR3 DNA is TGTGCCAGCAGCTCCGAGCTCGATTCACCA. Translation: CASSSELDSP. The CDR3 as a whole reads CASSSELDSPLFF.

A word on this clone: From the germline J gene comes the end of the CDR3, since the read stops 3 residues before it. The chain combines TRBV2 with TRBJ1-5; D perhaps matches TRBD1 (6 bases). With 6 bases removed from V and 4 bases from J, the gap between germline ends came to 16 bases. Germline lookup yields CDR1 SNHLY and CDR2 FYNNEI. CDR3 length: 15 residues. CDR3 loop: CASRGRGAGNQPQHF. Partial CDR3 DNA: TGTGCCAGCAGGGGACGGGGGGCTGGAAATCAGCCC.

Concerning this clone: The read ends 3 residues before the CDR3 terminus; that terminus is restored from the germline J gene. This chain joins TRBV5-4 and TRBJ2-2; D possibly corresponds to TRBD1 (6 bases). The germline CDR1 and CDR2 sequences are SGHNT and YYREEE (reference sequence). This CDR3 contains 15 residues. The sequenced part of the CDR3 DNA is TGTGCCAGCAGCCGAGGAAGGGGGATGGGGGAAAAG. It encodes CASSRGRGMGEK. From start to end, the CDR3 is CASSRGRGMGEKLFF.

Remarks on this clone: With the read ending 3 residues before the CDR3 end, the germline J gene is used to fill in that end. The chain links TRBV12-5 to TRBJ1-1, with D uncertain. Germline CDR1 and CDR2: LGHNT and FRNRAP. Between the trimmed V and J ends, which lost 5 bases and 4 bases, there was a span of 11 bases. This CDR3 has 13 amino acids. CDR3 amino acids: CASGPRTGTEAFF. CDR3 DNA, as far as it was read: TGTGCTAGTGGTCCCCGGACTGGCACTGAA.

In regard to this clone: The read finishes 3 residues shy of the CDR3 end, and the germline J gene is used to complete it. The rearrangement links TRBV30 to TRBJ2-4; 10 bases fit TRBD2. Trimming cost V 0 bases and J 0 bases; bases outside gene matches: 8. The length of the CDR3 is 18 residues. Germline V CDR1 and CDR2: GTSNPN, SVGIG (reference sequence). The CDR3 bases that were read are TGTGCCTGGAGTGTCAGGTTAGCGGGAGGTCGAGCCAAAAACATT. This sequence encodes CAWSVRLAGGRAKNI. The complete CDR3 reads CAWSVRLAGGRAKNIQYF.

As concerns this clone: The read finishes 3 residues shy of the CDR3 end, and the germline J gene is used to complete it. The V and J genes are TRBV5-1 and TRBJ2-1; TRBD2 is a possible D gene (7 bases). CDR1 and CDR2 (germline): SGHRS, YFSETQ. The CDR3 runs to 14 residues. V lost 5 bases and J lost 8, with 17 bases in between. Here the CDR3 reads CASRGGGAGYEQFF. The DNA read from the CDR3 is TGCGCCAGCAGGGGAGGGGGGGCCGGGTATGAG.

This clone shows up as medium-sized by frequency. The DNA ends 3 residues before the CDR3 does, and the rest of the CDR3 is filled in from the germline J gene. This chain uses TRBV5-5 with TRBJ2-2; a weak D match, TRBD1 (5 bases). The CDR3 length is 14 residues. Germline V gene sequence: CDR1 SGHKS, CDR2 YYEKEE (reference sequence). Trimming cost V 2 bases and J 9 bases, with 14 bases left between them. CDR3 DNA (partial): TGTGCCAGCAGCTTTTCAGACAGCTTGTGGGAG. It specifies CASSFSDSLWE. From start to end, the CDR3 is CASSFSDSLWELFF.

In regard to this clone: The read halts 3 residues ahead of the CDR3 end, with the missing end drawn from the germline J gene. This chain links TRBV6-1 with TRBJ1-2, with TRBD1 matching over 7 bases. CDR1 and CDR2 from the germline V gene are MNHNS and SASEGT. V lost 4 bases, J lost 7 bases, and 9 bases stayed unmatched. The CDR3 has 14 amino acids. The CDR3 spells CASSALTGEGGYTF. The CDR3 bases that were read are TGTGCCAGCAGTGCCCTAACAGGGGAGGGTGGC.

About this clone itself: Read coverage stops 3 residues before the CDR3 terminus; the germline J gene supplies the remainder. This chain connects TRBV30 to TRBJ1-1, with TRBD1 matching 7 bases. Germline V gives CDR1 GTSNPN, CDR2 SVGIG (reference sequence). Trimming at V came to 4 bases and at J to 1 base, leaving 6 bases not matched to a gene. CDR3 length: 14 residues. The CDR3 loop is CAWTSGQKNTEAFF. CDR3 bases read: TGTGCCTGGACCTCGGGACAGAAGAACACTGAA.

As for this clone: The read is 3 residues too short to cover the CDR3 end, so that end is filled in from the germline J gene. The chain joins TRBV19 to TRBJ1-5, with TRBD1 as a possible D gene (6 bases). CDR1 LNHDA and CDR2 SQIVND come from the germline V gene (reference sequence). V lost 4 bases and J lost 2, with 12 bases in between. The CDR3 extends over 15 amino acids. The CDR3 loop reads CASSTQGGGNQPQHF. CDR3 DNA, as far as it was read: TGTGCCAGTAGTACCCAAGGGGGTGGCAATCAGCCC. The variable domain in full, with the rest retrieved from reference TRBV19 and TRBJ1-5, is DGGITQSPKYLFRKEGQNVTLSCEQNLNHDAMYWYRQDPGQGLRLIYYSQIVNDFQKGDIAEGYSVSREKKESFPLTVTSAQKNPTAFYLCASSTQGGGNQPQHFGDGTRLSIL.

Details on this clone: The missing CDR3 end, 3 residues past where the read stops, is filled in from the germline J gene. The chain is built from TRBV20-1 and TRBJ1-1; maybe TRBD1 (6 bases). Germline CDR1 reads DFQATT; CDR2 reads SNEGSKA (reference sequence). This CDR3 is built from 15 residues. The V and J ends lost 4 bases and 1 base respectively, with 16 bases between them. The CDR3 loop is CSAKMLTGSNTEAFF. The covered CDR3 bases are TGCAGTGCTAAGATGTTGACAGGTTCGAACACTGAA.

In regard to this clone: The read comes to an end 3 residues before the CDR3 does, leaving the germline J gene to fill in the end. The chain carries TRBV11-2 and TRBJ2-4; TRBD1 agrees at 7 bases. In germline, CDR1 is SGHAT, CDR2 FQNNGV. After removal of 5 bases from V and 8 bases from J, the junction contained 9 bases not matched to a gene. The CDR3 spans 14 residues. The CDR3 sequence: CASSNRDSIDIQYF. The DNA read from the CDR3 is TGTGCCAGCAGCAACCGGGACAGTATTGACATT. The full variable domain, completed using reference TRBV11-2 and TRBJ2-4, is EAGVAQSPRYKIIEKRQSVAFWCNPISGHATLYWYQQILGQGPKLLIQFQNNGVVDDSQLPKDRFSAERLKGVDSTLKIQPAKLEDSAVYLCASSNRDSIDIQYFGAGTRLSVL.

About this clone itself: The read gets to within 3 residues of the CDR3 end, and the germline J gene fills in the rest. The gene calls are TRBV19 and TRBJ1-2; TRBD1 matches 8 bases. Germline V CDR1 and CDR2: LNHDA, SQIVND (reference sequence). The CDR3 runs 13 residues. V lost 11 bases, J lost 4 bases, and 9 bases stayed unmatched. The DNA read from the CDR3 is TGTGCCTCCAGGGGGCCCCAACTCTATGGC. Protein product: CASRGPQLYG. The whole CDR3 reads CASRGPQLYGYTF.

Remarks on this clone: The read is 3 residues too short to cover the CDR3 end, so that end is filled in from the germline J gene. The rearrangement joins TRBV20-1 to TRBJ1-6, with unresolved D. Germline values: CDR1 DFQATT, CDR2 SNEGSKA (reference sequence). This CDR3 contains 15 residues. Trimming took off 3 bases at V and 7 bases at J, with 16 bases between the two ends. CDR3 in amino acids: CSASSSNQRNSPLHF. The CDR3 DNA, read in part, is TGCAGTGCTAGTTCGTCGAATCAACGGAATTCACCC.